This entry lists 24 T cell receptor beta chains sequenced from one sample in a study of T cell responses to AZD1222 COVID-19 vaccine. This table comes from immunoSEQ multiplex PCR, and its TCRdb copy is limited to in-frame clones, with some not included. This sample has 240,000 or so clones; approximately 93% occur once, and the top ten carry roughly 0.5%. Sequenced material: peripheral blood, taken on day 0 of AZD1222 vaccination. These receptors all stem from an adult in good health.

The chain is built from TRBV7-2 and TRBJ2-7; TRBD1 aligns across 7 bases. Germline trimming cut 4 bases from V and 4 bases from J; bases unmatched to any gene: 10. The CDR3 has 15 residues. Germline lookup yields CDR1 SGHTA and CDR2 FQGNSA. The CDR3 protein is CASSYTGVISYEQYF. For the CDR3, the DNA is TGTGCCAGCAGCTACACAGGGGTTATTTCTTACGAGCAGTACTTC.

This chain uses TRBV7-2 with TRBJ2-2, with D uncertain. Trimming cost V 7 bases and J 7 bases, with 7 bases left between them. This CDR3 has 11 residues. Germline lookup yields CDR1 SGHTA and CDR2 FQGNSA. The CDR3: CASKFVGELFF. The CDR3 nucleotides read TGTGCCAGCAAGTTCGTCGGGGAGCTGTTTTTT.

This chain links TRBV19 with TRBJ2-3; D gene uncertain. CDR3 length equals 14 residues. The V gene lost 5 bases and the J gene lost 2 bases, with 11 bases spanning the gap. Germline V gene data show CDR1 as LNHDA and CDR2 as SQIVND (reference sequence). CDR3 sequence: CASSPQALTDTQYF. CDR3 nucleotide sequence: TGTGCCAGTAGTCCTCAAGCGCTCACAGATACGCAGTATTTT.

This clone was counted once. The chain uses TRBV28 and TRBJ2-3, with D perhaps matching TRBD2 (5 bases). Germline loops: CDR1 MDHEN, CDR2 SYDVKM. This CDR3 comprises 15 residues. Trimming shortened V by 7 bases and J by 2 bases, and 16 bases separated the two germline ends. The CDR3 protein is CASTPWGAVTDTQYF. DNA of the CDR3: TGTGCCAGCACCCCCTGGGGAGCGGTCACAGATACGCAGTATTTT.

The chain joins TRBV20-1 to TRBJ2-7; perhaps TRBD1 as D (5 bases). This CDR3 spans 15 amino acids. Trimming pared 6 bases from V and 1 base from J, leaving 19 bases between. Per the germline V gene, CDR1 is DFQATT and CDR2 is SNEGSKA (reference sequence). The CDR3 coding sequence is TGCAGTGCCAGTGGTCGAAGGGGCAATTCCTACGAGCAGTACTTC. This sequence encodes CSASGRRGNSYEQYF.

The V and J genes are TRBV5-1 and TRBJ2-7, with TRBD1 matching 11 bases. Losses at the gene ends were 4 bases for V and 5 bases for J; bases not matched to a gene: 5. There are 14 residues in the CDR3. CDR1 is SGHRS and CDR2 is YFSETQ in the germline V gene. The CDR3 bases are TGCGCCAGCAGCCAGGGGACAGGGGGGAACGAGCAGTACTTC. Its protein product is CASSQGTGGNEQYF. Using reference TRBV5-1 and TRBJ2-7 for the parts outside the CDR3, the full variable domain is KAGVTQTPRYLIKTRGQQVTLSCSPISGHRSVSWYQQTPGQGLQFLFEYFSETQRNKGNFPGRFSGRQFSNSRSEMNVSTLELGDSALYLCASSQGTGGNEQYFGPGTRLTVT.

This clone was recorded once. The chain employs TRBV15 and TRBJ2-2; the match to TRBD2 covers 8 bases. The CDR3 is 13 residues long. V shed 8 bases and J 4 bases; nucleotides not matched to a gene: 3. Germline V gene data show CDR1 as LNHNV and CDR2 as YYDKDF (reference sequence). This CDR3 reads CATREGITGELFF. In DNA, the CDR3 is TGTGCCACCCGGGAGGGGATCACCGGGGAGCTGTTTTTT.

V and J are TRBV30 and TRBJ1-1, with D unresolved. CDR1 and CDR2 from the germline V gene are GTSNPN and SVGIG (reference sequence). Trimming took off 8 bases at V and 8 bases at J, with 18 bases between the two ends. CDR3 length: 12 residues. For the CDR3, the DNA is TGTGCCCGCCTCGGGCCAAAGGGAGAAGCTTTCTTT. Amino acids: CARLGPKGEAFF.

This rearrangement joins TRBV6-5 to TRBJ1-1; 9 bases agree with TRBD1. Germline CDR1 MNHEY, CDR2 SVGAGI. J gave up 4 bases and V 6 bases, and 6 bases lay outside the gene matches. This CDR3 has 14 amino acids. The chain's CDR3 is CASSETGGVTEAFF. The CDR3 DNA follows: TGTGCCAGCAGCGAGACAGGGGGAGTCACTGAAGCTTTCTTT.

This clone was found once. The chain couples TRBV2 to TRBJ2-7; D unclear. Germline assignment: CDR1 SNHLY and CDR2 FYNNEI. V was pared by 0 bases and J by 4 bases, with 4 bases between. The length of the CDR3 is 12 residues. CDR3 in DNA: TGTGCCAGCAGTGAAGCGCGTTACGAGCAGTACTTC. It codes for CASSEARYEQYF.

This sequence joins TRBV6-5 and TRBJ1-2; weak D call: TRBD1 (6 bases). The CDR3 extends over 14 amino acids. V was pared by 6 bases and J by 6 bases, with 17 bases between. Per the germline V gene, CDR1 is MNHEY and CDR2 is SVGAGI. CDR3 loop: CASRAPGTSDGYTF. CDR3 bases: TGTGCCAGCAGAGCCCCGGGGACATCAGATGGCTACACCTTC.

The J gene is TRBJ2-1, the V gene TRBV6-5; no clear D gene. The CDR3 runs to 15 residues. The germline V gene encodes CDR1 MNHEY and CDR2 SVGAGI. Deletions cut 0 bases from V and 5 bases from J, with 11 bases between. The CDR3 DNA sequence: TGTGCCAGCAGTTACTCTAGGCGTTCCCACAATGAGCAGTTCTTC. This gives the protein CASSYSRRSHNEQFF.

The chain has TRBV9 and TRBJ1-1; D call uncertain. Germline lookup yields CDR1 SGDLS and CDR2 YYNGEE. V lost 2 bases and J 3 bases, leaving 14 bases between the germline ends. The CDR3 contains 15 residues. The CDR3 DNA sequence: TGTGCCAGCAGCGTCTTTCCTACTAGGGACACTGAAGCTTTCTTT. Its protein product is CASSVFPTRDTEAFF.

The chain combines TRBV4-2 with TRBJ2-7; possible D gene TRBD2, 6 bases. CDR3 size: 16 residues. The V and J ends lost 0 bases and 6 bases respectively, with 18 bases between them. Germline V CDR1 and CDR2: LGHNA, YNFKEQ. CDR3 in amino acids: CASSQDLELALREQYF. Here the CDR3 DNA reads TGTGCCAGCAGCCAAGATCTTGAACTAGCCTTGCGCGAGCAGTACTTC.

This chain uses TRBV7-9 with TRBJ2-7; tentatively, D is TRBD1 or TRBD2 (5 bases each). Germline CDR1 and CDR2: SEHNR and FQNEAQ (reference sequence). CDR3 length equals 15 residues. V was pared by 5 bases and J by 3 bases, with 17 bases between. CDR3 coding DNA: TGTGCCAGCAGCCAGGGAATCGGGGCCGGCTACGAGCAGTACTTC. Its translation: CASSQGIGAGYEQYF. Looking up the rest from reference TRBV7-9 and TRBJ2-7 gives the full variable domain: DTGVSQNPRHKITKRGQNVTFRCDPISEHNRLYWYRQTLGQGPEFLTYFQNEAQLEKSRLLSDRFSAERPKGSFSTLEIQRTEQGDSAMYLCASSQGIGAGYEQYFGPGTRLTVT.

This CDR3 is CASSPKQGARGANVLTF. The CDR3 DNA is TGTGCCAGCAGTCCCAAACAGGGGGCGCGGGGGGCCAACGTCCTGACTTTC. The chain joins TRBV27 to TRBJ2-6, with 9 bases aligning to TRBD1. The CDR3 is 17 amino acids. Looked up from germline, CDR1 is MNHEY and CDR2 is SMNVEV (reference sequence). Germline trimming cut 5 bases from V and 4 bases from J; bases unmatched to any gene: 9.

The gene calls are TRBV27 and TRBJ1-5; the D gene is possibly TRBD1 (5 bases). The germline CDR1 and CDR2 sequences are MNHEY and SMNVEV (reference sequence). Deletions cut 0 bases from V and 6 bases from J, with 9 bases between. This CDR3 contains 14 residues. CDR3 nucleotides: TGTGCCAGCAGTTTATCCCCAGGGAGTCAGCCCCAGCATTTT. This sequence encodes CASSLSPGSQPQHF.

This sequence joins TRBV29-1 and TRBJ2-1; D is undetermined. The CDR3 runs to 11 residues. The V gene lost 7 bases and the J gene lost 6 bases, with 10 bases spanning the gap. CDR1 SQVTM and CDR2 ANQGSEA come from the germline V gene. The CDR3 bases are TGCAGCGCCCTAGGGTCCAATGAGCAGTTCTTC. Translation: CSALGSNEQFF.

DNA of the CDR3: TGTGCCAGCCGTACCTTAGGTCAGGATAGCAATCAGCCCCAGCATTTT. This sequence encodes CASRTLGQDSNQPQHF. V usage is TRBV6-4 and J usage is TRBJ1-5; D gene ambiguous. The CDR3 covers 16 residues. Germline V gives CDR1 MRHNA, CDR2 SNTAGT. Trimming pared 8 bases from V and 0 bases from J, leaving 17 bases between.

CDR3 region: CASSQESGEQYF. The CDR3 nucleotides read TGTGCCAGCAGCCAAGAATCCGGGGAGCAGTACTTC. The chain employs TRBV3-1 (or the pseudogene TRBV3-2) and TRBJ2-7; D gene uncertain. Trimming cost V 0 bases and J 7 bases, with 7 bases left between them. Germline values: CDR1 LGHDT, CDR2 YNNKEL (reference sequence). The CDR3 is 12 residues long.

The chain is built from TRBV3-1 (or the pseudogene TRBV3-2) and TRBJ2-1, with D hard to call. Per germline, CDR1 LGHDT and CDR2 YNNKEL (reference sequence). The CDR3 loop spans 12 amino acids. V shed 4 bases and J shed 7 bases, with 8 bases lying between them. For the CDR3, the DNA is TGTGCCAGCAGCCGCCAGAGGAATGAGCAGTTCTTC. Residues: CASSRQRNEQFF.

This chain uses TRBV3-1 (or the pseudogene TRBV3-2) with TRBJ2-1, with D possibly TRBD2 on 6 matching bases. The CDR3 has 16 amino acids. Trimming removed 2 bases from V and 2 bases from J, with 13 bases in between. The germline V gene encodes CDR1 LGHDT and CDR2 YNNKEL (reference sequence). Here the CDR3 DNA reads TGTGCCAGCAGCCAAAGGTTGGAGGGGCCCTACAATGAGCAGTTCTTC. Encoded protein: CASSQRLEGPYNEQFF.

This clone was seen a single time. The genes are TRBV2 and TRBJ1-5; D is uncertain. CDR3 length equals 13 residues. V was pared by 3 bases and J by 5 bases, with 8 bases between. Per germline, CDR1 SNHLY and CDR2 FYNNEI. DNA for the CDR3: TGTGCCAGCAGTGACGCTTTGGATCAGCCCCAGCATTTT. It encodes CASSDALDQPQHF.

The V call is TRBV28, the J call TRBJ2-1; 10 positions agree with TRBD2. The CDR3 has 18 residues. From germline, CDR1 is MDHEN and CDR2 SYDVKM. Unmatched junction bases numbered 16, after V lost 8 bases and J lost 3 bases. CDR3 loop: CASLEVAGGASGYNEQFF. The CDR3 DNA follows: TGTGCCAGCCTAGAGGTAGCGGGAGGTGCGTCTGGCTACAATGAGCAGTTCTTC.